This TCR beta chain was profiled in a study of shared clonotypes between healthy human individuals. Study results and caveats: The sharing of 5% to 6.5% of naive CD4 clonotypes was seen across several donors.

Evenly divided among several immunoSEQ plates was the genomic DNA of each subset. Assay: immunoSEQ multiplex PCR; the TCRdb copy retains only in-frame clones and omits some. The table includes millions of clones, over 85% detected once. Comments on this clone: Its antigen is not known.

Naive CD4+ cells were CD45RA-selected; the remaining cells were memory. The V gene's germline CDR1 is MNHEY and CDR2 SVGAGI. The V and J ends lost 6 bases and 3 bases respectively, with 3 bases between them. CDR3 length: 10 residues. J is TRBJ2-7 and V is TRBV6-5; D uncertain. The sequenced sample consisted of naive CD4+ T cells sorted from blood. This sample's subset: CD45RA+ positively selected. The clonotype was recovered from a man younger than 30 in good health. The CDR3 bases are TGTGCCAGCAGGATCTACGAGCAGTACTTC. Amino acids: CASRIYEQYF.